Following are 20 T cell receptor beta chains from one sample sequenced in a study of OX40 agonist ivuxolimab in advanced cancers. The repertoire was sequenced with immunoSEQ multiplex PCR; TCRdb's copy has only in-frame clones and lacks some. The repertoire includes approximately 79,000 clones, roughly 90% of them detected once, and approximately 8.6% sits in the top ten. The sample here was CD4+ or CD8+ T cells sorted from blood, taken in a trial of the OX40 agonist ivuxolimab. The receptors shown here come from an adult with an advanced solid tumor such as melanoma, head and neck, liver or kidney cancer.

The chain uses TRBV5-6 and TRBJ2-2; 14 positions agree with TRBD2. V was pared by 3 bases and J by 7 bases, with 5 bases of the junction left unmatched. The CDR3 contains 16 residues. Germline V gene lookup returns CDR1 SGHDT and CDR2 YYEEEE. For the CDR3, the DNA is TGTGCCAGCAGCTCCGGACTAGCGGGGGGATTCGGGGAGCTGTTTTTT. Residues: CASSSGLAGGFGELFF.

This clone was recorded only once. This chain joins TRBV4-1 and TRBJ2-3; perhaps TRBD2 as D (6 bases). The length of the CDR3 is 14 residues. Germline V gives CDR1 MGHRA, CDR2 YSYEKL. V was clipped by 5 bases and J by 3 bases, with 12 bases between them. CDR3 nucleotides: TGCGCCAGCAGCTTTACTAGCATGACAGATACGCAGTATTTT. It translates to CASSFTSMTDTQYF.

This chain connects TRBV7-2 to TRBJ2-5, with D possibly matching TRBD1 (5 bases). This CDR3 comprises 15 residues. Trimming stripped 5 bases from V and 4 bases from J, with 17 bases between. Germline-derived CDR1 and CDR2 are SGHTA and FQGNSA. CDR3 in DNA: TGTGCCAGCAGCCGCAGGGAATTGTATTTAGAGACCCAGTACTTC. It specifies CASSRRELYLETQYF.

The chain couples TRBV13 to TRBJ2-7; 7 bases match TRBD1. Germline V gives CDR1 PRHDT, CDR2 FYEKMQ (reference sequence). This CDR3 is built from 13 residues. The trim removed 5 bases at V and 7 bases at J, leaving 8 bases unmatched. The CDR3 spells CASSRGRGLEQYF. DNA of the CDR3: TGTGCCAGCAGCCGGGGCAGGGGGTTGGAGCAGTACTTC.

This rearrangement joins TRBV27 to TRBJ2-7, with a tentative D call TRBD2 (7 bases). V gave up 4 bases and J gave up 4 bases, with 20 bases separating them. CDR3 length: 16 residues. Germline V lookup: CDR1 MNHEY, CDR2 SMNVEV (reference sequence). Here the CDR3 DNA reads TGTGCCAGCAGTTATAATCGGGGGGCATTCGGATACGAGCAGTACTTC. Its translation is CASSYNRGAFGYEQYF.

This chain connects TRBV5-8 to TRBJ2-1, with D hard to call. Germline values: CDR1 SGHTS, CDR2 YDEGEE. The CDR3 sequence is 12 residues long. V dropped 1 base and J dropped 7 bases, with 6 bases sitting between them. The CDR3 protein is CASSLYGNEQFF. The CDR3 nucleotides are TGTGCCAGCAGCTTGTACGGGAATGAGCAGTTCTTC.

This clone was detected only once. The rearrangement links TRBV27 to TRBJ2-7; 11 nucleotides agree with TRBD2. The germline CDR1 and CDR2 sequences are MNHEY and SMNVEV (reference sequence). Trimming removed 3 bases from V and 6 bases from J; junction bases left unmatched: 4. CDR3 length: 14 residues. The CDR3 coding sequence is TGTGCCAGCAGTTTGAGGCTAGCGGGGGGCGAGCAGTACTTC. Translating gives CASSLRLAGGEQYF.

This clone was detected only once. The gene calls are TRBV10-2 and TRBJ2-3; the match to TRBD2 covers 8 bases. The CDR3 totals 14 residues. V dropped 9 bases and J dropped 3; count of bases not matched to a gene: 8. CDR1 WSHSY and CDR2 SAAADI come from the germline V gene. The CDR3 DNA reads as TGCGCCAGTAACCGGGGGGGTGGTACAGATACGCAGTATTTT. This sequence encodes CASNRGGGTDTQYF.

The genes are TRBV11-2 and TRBJ2-7; D might be TRBD1 (6 bases). There are 16 residues in the CDR3. Trimming left V 0 bases short and J 6 bases short, with 18 bases between. Per germline, CDR1 SGHAT and CDR2 FQNNGV. The CDR3, as DNA: TGTGCCAGCAGCTTAGAAAGGGACAAAGGCCCGGGCGAGCAGTACTTC. This encodes CASSLERDKGPGEQYF.

J is TRBJ2-3 and V is TRBV19; D is undetermined. Germline V gives CDR1 LNHDA, CDR2 SQIVND (reference sequence). This CDR3 region has 13 residues. V shed 5 bases and J shed 1 base, with 7 bases lying between them. The CDR3 sequence is CASSLGRTDTQYF. The CDR3, as DNA: TGTGCCAGTAGTTTAGGGCGCACAGATACGCAGTATTTT.

The chain carries TRBV7-6 and TRBJ1-1; D is ambiguous. CDR3 length: 15 amino acids. The germline V and J ends were trimmed by 5 bases and 2 bases, with 15 bases remaining between them. Germline CDR1 and CDR2: SGHVS and FNYEAQ. Written as DNA, the CDR3 is TGTGCCAGCAGCCCCGCCCGGGCCTTAAACACTGAAGCTTTCTTT. This codes for CASSPARALNTEAFF.

This chain links TRBV9 with TRBJ1-1; TRBD1 matches at 9 bases. The CDR3 is 13 amino acids. After removal of 4 bases from V and 6 bases from J, the junction contained 4 bases not matched to a gene. Germline V gives CDR1 SGDLS, CDR2 YYNGEE. The CDR3 sequence: CASSPRTGAEAFF. The CDR3 bases are TGTGCCAGCAGCCCCCGGACAGGGGCTGAAGCTTTCTTT.

The chain employs TRBV27 and TRBJ2-1; 13 nucleotides agree with TRBD2. The CDR3 contains 18 residues. V was clipped by 1 base and J by 4 bases; unmatched bases: 7. Germline assignment: CDR1 MNHEY and CDR2 SMNVEV (reference sequence). The CDR3 loop is CASSLLGMGLAGYNEQFF. The CDR3 nucleotides are TGTGCCAGCAGTTTATTGGGGATGGGACTAGCGGGGTACAATGAGCAGTTCTTC.

The V call is TRBV15, the J call TRBJ2-7; 11 nucleotides align to TRBD1. Germline values: CDR1 LNHNV, CDR2 YYDKDF (reference sequence). The CDR3 extends over 17 amino acids. V trimming: 5 bases; J trimming: 9 bases; junction bases outside the gene matches: 18. CDR3 sequence: CATSAIEGRTGGSGQYF. In DNA, the CDR3 is TGTGCCACCAGCGCTATCGAGGGAAGGACAGGGGGCAGCGGGCAGTACTTC.

The chain recombines TRBV27 with TRBJ2-5, with D hard to call. The germline V gene encodes CDR1 MNHEY and CDR2 SMNVEV (reference sequence). The V gene lost 3 bases and the J gene lost 2 bases, with 10 bases spanning the gap. The CDR3 contains 14 residues. As DNA, the CDR3 is TGTGCCAGCAGTTTCACGTCGGGTCAAGAGACCCAGTACTTC. Translating gives CASSFTSGQETQYF.

The chain joins TRBV7-8 to TRBJ1-1, with D possibly TRBD1 on 5 matching bases. V shed 0 bases and J shed 1 base, with 15 bases lying between them. In germline, CDR1 is SGHVS, CDR2 FQNEAQ. The length of the CDR3 is 17 residues. The CDR3 coding sequence is TGTGCCAGCAGCTTAGCCCCGACAGTCGCTCAGAACACTGAAGCTTTCTTT. Amino acid sequence: CASSLAPTVAQNTEAFF.

This chain joins TRBV9 and TRBJ2-1, with 11 bases aligning to TRBD2. The germline V gene encodes CDR1 SGDLS and CDR2 YYNGEE. The J segment lost 3 bases and the V segment lost 3 bases, leaving 5 bases of the junction unmatched. The CDR3 contains 16 residues. CDR3 in DNA: TGTGCCAGCAGCGAGAAGCTAGCGGGGGGCTACAATGAGCAGTTCTTC. Amino acid sequence: CASSEKLAGGYNEQFF. The variable domain in full, with the rest retrieved from reference TRBV9 and TRBJ2-1, is DSGVTQTPKHLITATGQRVTLRCSPRSGDLSVYWYQQSLDQGLQFLIQYYNGEERAKGNILERFSAQQFPDLHSELNLSSLELGDSALYFCASSEKLAGGYNEQFFGPGTRLTVL.

The chain has TRBV7-6 and TRBJ2-3, with 10 bases that match TRBD2. This CDR3 comprises 16 residues. Germline V gene sequence: CDR1 SGHVS, CDR2 FNYEAQ. V shed 3 bases, J shed 5 bases, and the junction held 8 bases outside the gene matches. Here the CDR3 DNA reads TGTGCCAGCAGCTTCCTGCTAGCGGGGGATAAAGATACGCAGTATTTT. Its translation is CASSFLLAGDKDTQYF.

The chain recombines TRBV7-8 with TRBJ1-4; TRBD1 matches at 7 bases. This CDR3 is 15 amino acids long. Germline CDR1 reads SGHVS; CDR2 reads FQNEAQ. With V trimmed by 5 bases and J by 2 bases, 5 bases remained unmatched. The CDR3 region is CASSPQGGTNEKLFF. In DNA form, the CDR3 reads TGTGCCAGCAGCCCTCAGGGGGGGACTAATGAAAAACTGTTTTTT.

V is TRBV6-5 and J is TRBJ1-6; TRBD1 matches at 8 bases. The V gene end was trimmed by 3 bases and the J gene end by 10 bases; junction bases not matched to a gene: 5. CDR1 and CDR2 from the germline V gene are MNHEY and SVGAGI. The CDR3 loop spans 14 amino acids. CDR3 sequence: CASSYQGASSPLHF. CDR3 bases: TGTGCCAGCAGTTATCAGGGGGCCAGCTCACCCCTCCACTTT.